These 19 T cell receptor beta chains came from one sample sequenced in a study of T cells in Graves' hyperthyroidism and ophthalmopathy. Researchers amplified the TCR beta CDR3 regions from RNA transcripts. RT-PCR in the first round (using the HTBI primer set) targeted the TCR CDR3. TCRdb fed the multiplex PCR reads into MiXCR, producing one record per CDR3 protein. The data hold 640,000 or so distinct CDR3 sequences, with 14% to 15% observed a single time. Sequences were obtained from blood. The receptors here all came from a woman aged 35 to 49 with Graves' ophthalmopathy.

Ten or more counts support this clonotype. This rearrangement joins TRBV27 to TRBJ2-7; 10 bases are shared with TRBD2. The V segment lost 0 bases and the J segment 1 base; nucleotides outside the gene matches: 3. CDR1 MNHEY and CDR2 SMNVEV come from the germline V gene (reference sequence). This CDR3 has 16 amino acids. The CDR3 DNA reads as TGTGCCAGCAGTTTATCCCCTAGCGGGAGTTCCTACGAGCAGTACTTC. Protein sequence: CASSLSPSGSSYEQYF.

This clonotype occurred many times. V is TRBV5-1 and J is TRBJ2-7, with 7 bases identical to TRBD2. The CDR3 covers 15 residues. With 0 bases clipped from V and 5 bases from J, the junction kept 8 bases outside the gene matches. The germline gives CDR1 SGHRS, CDR2 YFSETQ. CDR3 sequence reads: CASSLGGGGPHEQYF. The CDR3 nucleotides read TGCGCCAGCAGCTTGGGCGGGGGAGGCCCGCACGAGCAGTACTTC.

This clonotype was detected many times. V and J are TRBV6-5 and TRBJ2-2; the match to TRBD1 covers 9 bases. The CDR3 contains 15 residues. The V gene end was trimmed by 6 bases and the J gene end by 7 bases; junction bases not matched to a gene: 9. The germline V gene has CDR1 MNHEY and CDR2 SVGAGI. The CDR3 region is CASSRDRVIIGELFF. CDR3 nucleotides: TGTGCCAGCAGCCGGGACAGGGTTATTATCGGGGAGCTGTTTTTT.

This clonotype was observed at least ten times. The chain joins TRBV12-3 or TRBV12-4 to TRBJ1-5; D is undetermined. Trimming pared 3 bases from V and 6 bases from J, leaving 9 bases between. The length of the CDR3 is 13 residues. In DNA form, the CDR3 reads TGTGCCAGCAGTTTTCAGGAGGTTCAGCCCCAGCATTTT. It specifies CASSFQEVQPQHF.

This clonotype was detected ten times or more. The rearrangement links TRBV7-2 to TRBJ1-1; TRBD1 might be the D (5 bases). CDR1 is SGHTA, CDR2 FQGNSA, per germline. V was trimmed by 0 bases and J by 5 bases, leaving 16 bases between them. The CDR3 sequence is 16 residues long. The CDR3 protein is CASSLALGTVGTEAFF. In DNA form, the CDR3 reads TGTGCCAGCAGCTTAGCCCTTGGGACGGTAGGGACTGAAGCTTTCTTT.

The J gene is TRBJ2-2, the V gene TRBV27; D is undetermined. V gave up 3 bases and J gave up 2 bases, with 16 bases separating them. This CDR3 has 17 residues. Per germline, CDR1 MNHEY and CDR2 SMNVEV (reference sequence). The CDR3: CASSFNSWEINTGELFF. CDR3 DNA: TGTGCCAGCAGTTTTAATTCTTGGGAAATCAACACCGGGGAGCTGTTTTTT.

This clonotype was detected many times. The V and J genes are TRBV11-2 and TRBJ2-7; possibly TRBD1 or TRBD2 for D (7 bases each). This CDR3 is 16 amino acids long. Trimming pared 0 bases from V and 7 bases from J, leaving 19 bases between. The germline CDR1 and CDR2 sequences are SGHAT and FQNNGV. CDR3 sequence (DNA): TGTGCCAGCAGCTTAGACTCCCAGGGGGGGGCTCGGGAGCAGTACTTC. It codes for CASSLDSQGGAREQYF.

This clonotype was recorded many times. The J gene is TRBJ1-2, the V gene TRBV7-2, with unresolved D. CDR1 is SGHTA, CDR2 FQGNSA, per germline. The CDR3 runs to 14 residues. Trimming cost V 1 base and J 4 bases, with 10 bases left between them. The CDR3 sequence is CASSLDPGGYGYTF. CDR3 sequence (DNA): TGTGCCAGCAGCTTAGATCCAGGCGGCTATGGCTACACCTTC.

The chain recombines TRBV7-6 with TRBJ2-5; D gene unclear. Germline CDR1 is SGHVS and CDR2 is FNYEAQ. The CDR3 extends over 15 amino acids. V lost 1 base to trimming and J lost 4 bases, with 13 bases between them. In nucleotides, the CDR3 is TGTGCCAGCAGCTTAGTAGTGCTCCCTAGAGAGACCCAGTACTTC. It translates to CASSLVVLPRETQYF.

This clonotype came up many times. The chain carries TRBV19 and TRBJ1-5, with D perhaps matching TRBD1 (5 bases). The V and J ends lost 5 bases and 6 bases respectively, with 11 bases between them. Germline-derived CDR1 and CDR2 are LNHDA and SQIVND (reference sequence). CDR3 size: 13 residues. As DNA, the CDR3 is TGTGCCAGTAGTTCCGGGACTTTTCAGCCCCAGCATTTT. The encoded protein is CASSSGTFQPQHF.

The sample holds many counts of this clonotype. This rearrangement joins TRBV11-3 to TRBJ2-7, with 7 bases aligning to TRBD1. Trimming at V came to 0 bases and at J to 8 bases, leaving 4 bases not matched to a gene. The CDR3 is 13 amino acids. Germline V gene sequence: CDR1 SGHNT, CDR2 YENEEA. The CDR3 is CASSLDGQEQQYF. As DNA, the CDR3 is TGTGCCAGCAGCTTAGATGGACAGGAGCAGCAGTACTTC.

This clonotype was counted at least ten times. The gene calls are TRBV28 and TRBJ1-1; D might be TRBD1 (6 bases). The CDR3 sequence is 16 residues long. Germline lookup yields CDR1 MDHEN and CDR2 SYDVKM. The V end was cut by 3 bases, the J end by 3 bases, with 17 bases between. CDR3 loop: CASSFYPPGAHTEAFF. In nucleotides, the CDR3 is TGTGCCAGCAGTTTCTATCCCCCAGGGGCGCACACTGAAGCTTTCTTT.

This clonotype was observed many times. The V and J genes are TRBV6-1 and TRBJ2-2, with 9 bases fitting TRBD1. The V gene's germline CDR1 is MNHNS and CDR2 SASEGT. J gave up 3 bases and V 7 bases, and 9 bases lay outside the gene matches. This CDR3 is built from 16 residues. The CDR3 sequence: CASTLSGTGYTGELFF. DNA for the CDR3: TGTGCCAGCACTCTCTCCGGGACAGGGTACACCGGGGAGCTGTTTTTT.

This clonotype occurred many times. The CDR3 DNA sequence: TGCAGCGTTTCCTCGGGCCTGGGAGCGGAGCAGTACTTC. Its protein is CSVSSGLGAEQYF. The chain is built from TRBV29-1 and TRBJ2-7, with a tentative D call TRBD2 (5 bases). V lost 5 bases, J lost 7 bases, and 18 bases lay in between. This CDR3 has 13 amino acids. Germline-derived CDR1 and CDR2 are SQVTM and ANQGSEA.

In this sample, this clonotype turned up a few times. This chain uses TRBV28 with TRBJ2-1; 9 bases align to TRBD1. V lost 4 bases, J lost 4 bases, and 23 bases stayed unmatched. The germline gives CDR1 MDHEN, CDR2 SYDVKM. This CDR3 has 21 amino acids. DNA for the CDR3: TGTGCCAGCAGTTCCCCGGGACAGGGTAAGAGGAACGGACGCCTATACAATGAGCAGTTCTTC. Its translation: CASSSPGQGKRNGRLYNEQFF.

The chain has TRBV6-5 and TRBJ1-5, with D tentatively TRBD1 (6 bases). Germline V gene sequence: CDR1 MNHEY, CDR2 SVGAGI. V gave up 2 bases and J gave up 3 bases, with 14 bases separating them. The CDR3 totals 16 residues. The CDR3: CASSYDTAGANQPQHF. In nucleotides, the CDR3 is TGTGCCAGCAGTTACGATACCGCGGGGGCCAATCAGCCCCAGCATTTT.

In this sample, this clonotype turned up many times. The rearrangement uses TRBV7-9 and TRBJ2-7; TRBD1 aligns across 8 bases. The ends lost 5 bases at V and 5 bases at J; junction bases unmatched: 5. This CDR3 spans 13 amino acids. Germline lookup yields CDR1 SEHNR and CDR2 FQNEAQ (reference sequence). The CDR3 DNA follows: TGTGCCAGCAGCACCCAGACAGGGGACGAGCAGTACTTC. As protein: CASSTQTGDEQYF.

The J gene is TRBJ1-1, the V gene TRBV30; D call uncertain. This CDR3 region has 11 residues. Between the trimmed V and J ends, which lost 2 bases and 7 bases, there was a span of 8 bases. From germline, CDR1 is GTSNPN and CDR2 SVGIG (reference sequence). The CDR3 DNA follows: TGTGCCTGGAGTTTTAAGGATGAAGCTTTCTTT. It yields the protein CAWSFKDEAFF.

This clonotype was counted at least ten times. The chain joins TRBV6-2 or TRBV6-3 to TRBJ2-7, with TRBD2 identical over 10 bases. With V trimmed by 5 bases and J by 6 bases, 10 bases remained unmatched. This CDR3 is 15 amino acids long. CDR1 MNHEY and CDR2 SVGEGT come from the germline V gene. The CDR3 loop is CASSLLLAGVGEQYF. In nucleotides, the CDR3 is TGTGCCAGCAGTCTTCTGCTAGCGGGAGTTGGCGAGCAGTACTTC.